Listed below are T cell receptor beta chains from one sample, sequenced in a study of blood T cell repertoires in COVID-19. Profiling relied on immunoSEQ multiplex PCR, and the TCRdb table lists in-frame clones only, not all of them. The sample shows 30,000 to 40,000 clones, less than 85% of them seen only once. Sequenced material: peripheral blood. Receptors originate from a woman between 65 and 79 years old with acute or convalescent COVID-19. Both conserved end residues are part of each CDR3. A D gene is named only where the DNA matches it firmly.

CDR3 DNA: TGCGCCAGCAGTCGTCCAAGTGGTGGGACAGCTTTCCAAGAGACCCAGTACTTC
CDR3 protein: CASSRPSGGTAFQETQYF
V gene: TRBV23-1
J gene: TRBJ2-5
CDR3 length: 18
D gene: TRBD1

CDR3 DNA: TGCAGCGTTGAGTTCTGGGAGAGGGACACAGATACGCAGTATTTT
CDR3 protein: CSVEFWERDTDTQYF
V gene: TRBV29-1
J gene: TRBJ2-3
CDR3 length: 15
D gene: NA

CDR3 DNA: TGTGCCAGCAGCCCGAGGCGCCAAAGCTCCTACGAGCAGTACTTC
CDR3 protein: CASSPRRQSSYEQYF
V gene: TRBV11-2
J gene: TRBJ2-7
CDR3 length: 15
D gene: NA

CDR3 DNA: TGTGCCAGCGGCTCCCTCGAGCAGTACTTC
CDR3 protein: CASGSLEQYF
V gene: TRBV6-5
J gene: TRBJ2-7
CDR3 length: 10
D gene: NA

CDR3 DNA: TGTGCCAGCAGCCAAGATGGCCTAGCGGGGGAGACCCAGTACTTC
CDR3 protein: CASSQDGLAGETQYF
V gene: TRBV3-1/TRBV3-2
J gene: TRBJ2-5
CDR3 length: 15
D gene: TRBD2

CDR3 DNA: TGTGCCAGCACCACGACTAGCGGGGACGCCAAGACCCAGTACTTC
CDR3 protein: CASTTTSGDAKTQYF
V gene: TRBV6-7
J gene: TRBJ2-5
CDR3 length: 15
D gene: TRBD2

CDR3 DNA: TGTGCCAGCACTAGACGGGCCACCGGGGGCAATCAGCCCCAGCATTTT
CDR3 protein: CASTRRATGGNQPQHF
V gene: TRBV5-6
J gene: TRBJ1-5
CDR3 length: 16
D gene: NA

CDR3 DNA: TGCGCCAGCAGCTTGGGAGGTCTAGCGGGAGTCCTCGGGGAGCTGTTTTTT
CDR3 protein: CASSLGGLAGVLGELFF
V gene: TRBV5-1
J gene: TRBJ2-2
CDR3 length: 17
D gene: TRBD2

CDR3 DNA: TGTGCCAGCAGTTCAGGCACCGGGGAGCTGTTTTTT
CDR3 protein: CASSSGTGELFF
V gene: TRBV12-3/TRBV12-4
J gene: TRBJ2-2
CDR3 length: 12
D gene: NA

CDR3 DNA: TGCAGTGCTAGTCTCGGGGAAAAGACAGATACGCAGTATTTT
CDR3 protein: CSASLGEKTDTQYF
V gene: TRBV20-1
J gene: TRBJ2-3
CDR3 length: 14
D gene: NA

CDR3 DNA: TGTGCCAGTAAATCCGGGACAGCGAATGAAAAACTGTTTTTT
CDR3 protein: CASKSGTANEKLFF
V gene: TRBV19
J gene: TRBJ1-4
CDR3 length: 14
D gene: TRBD1

CDR3 DNA: TGTGCCAGCAGCCCCTGGGGCTCGGAAGCTTTCTTT
CDR3 protein: CASSPWGSEAFF
V gene: TRBV5-6
J gene: TRBJ1-1
CDR3 length: 12
D gene: NA